This is a list of T cell receptor beta chains from one sample in a study of blood T cell repertoires in COVID-19. Assay used: immunoSEQ multiplex PCR; TCRdb lists only in-frame clones, some missing. This sample has around 250,000 clones; roughly 88% occur once, and the top ten carry about 0.7%. Sequenced material: peripheral blood. These receptors all stem from a human donor in a cohort sampled during active COVID-19. The CDR3 runs from the conserved cysteine through the conserved F or W. The order of the fields is clone size, J gene, D gene, V gene, CDR3 protein, CDR3 DNA. A D gene is named only where the DNA matches it firmly. The size field is filled for only some rows; it gives once, few, many or a size class.

abundance: NA
j_gene: TRBJ1-4
d_gene: NA
v_gene: TRBV7-9
CDR3aa: CASSLVVEGWKEKLFF
CDR3nt: TGTGCCAGCAGCTTAGTAGTGGAGGGTTGGAAGGAAAAACTGTTTTTT

abundance: NA
j_gene: TRBJ1-4
d_gene: NA
v_gene: TRBV6-2/TRBV6-3
CDR3aa: CASSYPQGPDGEKLFF
CDR3nt: TGTGCCAGCAGTTACCCACAGGGACCGGATGGGGAAAAACTGTTTTTT

abundance: NA
j_gene: TRBJ1-6
d_gene: NA
v_gene: TRBV5-6
CDR3aa: CASRLTSGVEASPLHF
CDR3nt: TGTGCCAGCAGACTCACATCGGGGGTCGAGGCGTCACCCCTCCACTTT

abundance: once
j_gene: TRBJ2-7
d_gene: NA
v_gene: TRBV18
CDR3aa: CASSPGGYEQYF
CDR3nt: TGTGCCAGCTCACCGGGAGGTTACGAGCAGTACTTC

abundance: NA
j_gene: TRBJ2-7
d_gene: NA
v_gene: TRBV11-2
CDR3aa: CASSLGRADYEQYF
CDR3nt: TGTGCCAGCAGCTTAGGTCGAGCGGACTACGAGCAGTACTTC

abundance: NA
j_gene: TRBJ1-1
d_gene: TRBD1
v_gene: TRBV27
CDR3aa: CASSLDRGYTEAFF
CDR3nt: TGTGCCAGCAGTTTGGACAGGGGGTACACTGAAGCTTTCTTT

abundance: NA
j_gene: TRBJ1-5
d_gene: NA
v_gene: TRBV19
CDR3aa: CASSTHRTSNQPQHF
CDR3nt: TGTGCCAGTAGTACCCACAGGACTAGCAATCAGCCCCAGCATTTT

abundance: NA
j_gene: TRBJ2-1
d_gene: TRBD2
v_gene: TRBV5-1
CDR3aa: CASSWVAGGIYNEQFF
CDR3nt: TGCGCCAGCAGCTGGGTAGCGGGGGGAATTTACAATGAGCAGTTCTTC

abundance: NA
j_gene: TRBJ1-5
d_gene: TRBD1
v_gene: TRBV6-5
CDR3aa: CASSTGQVNQPQHF
CDR3nt: TGTGCCAGCAGCACCGGACAGGTTAATCAGCCCCAGCATTTT

abundance: NA
j_gene: TRBJ2-7
d_gene: TRBD1
v_gene: TRBV27
CDR3aa: CASSLSGTGVPYEQYF
CDR3nt: TGTGCCAGCAGTTTATCCGGGACAGGGGTCCCTTACGAGCAGTACTTC

abundance: NA
j_gene: TRBJ1-1
d_gene: TRBD1
v_gene: TRBV4-2
CDR3aa: CASSPGQGDYAEAFF
CDR3nt: TGTGCCAGCAGCCCCGGACAGGGCGATTACGCTGAAGCTTTCTTT

abundance: NA
j_gene: TRBJ1-2
d_gene: NA
v_gene: TRBV6-5
CDR3aa: CASSYSTGDLYGYTF
CDR3nt: TGTGCCAGCAGTTACTCGACCGGGGATCTCTATGGCTACACCTTC

abundance: NA
j_gene: TRBJ1-1
d_gene: NA
v_gene: TRBV6-5
CDR3aa: CASSWSENAEAFF
CDR3nt: TGTGCCAGCAGTTGGTCGGAGAACGCTGAAGCTTTCTTT

abundance: NA
j_gene: TRBJ2-1
d_gene: NA
v_gene: TRBV11-1
CDR3aa: CASSLTGVGNNEQFF
CDR3nt: TGTGCCAGCAGCTTAACGGGAGTCGGTAACAATGAGCAGTTCTTC

abundance: NA
j_gene: TRBJ2-7
d_gene: TRBD2
v_gene: TRBV28
CDR3aa: CASRLMGVGTSIYEQYF
CDR3nt: TGTGCCAGCAGGTTAATGGGGGTCGGGACTAGTATCTACGAGCAGTACTTC

abundance: NA
j_gene: TRBJ2-7
d_gene: NA
v_gene: TRBV28
CDR3aa: CASSPGLLPYYEQYF
CDR3nt: TGTGCCAGCAGTCCCGGACTTTTACCTTACTACGAGCAGTACTTC

abundance: few
j_gene: TRBJ1-2
d_gene: NA
v_gene: TRBV28
CDR3aa: CASSSPGVFNYGYTF
CDR3nt: TGTGCCAGCAGTTCCCCAGGGGTGTTTAACTATGGCTACACCTTC

abundance: NA
j_gene: TRBJ1-1
d_gene: TRBD1
v_gene: TRBV6-6
CDR3aa: CASSYLPGQGAEAFF
CDR3nt: TGTGCCAGCAGTTACTTGCCGGGACAGGGGGCTGAAGCTTTCTTT

abundance: NA
j_gene: TRBJ2-7
d_gene: NA
v_gene: TRBV6-5
CDR3aa: CASSYSNGANYEQYF
CDR3nt: TGTGCCAGCAGTTACTCGAACGGAGCAAACTACGAGCAGTACTTC

abundance: NA
j_gene: TRBJ2-7
d_gene: NA
v_gene: TRBV7-9
CDR3aa: CASSRGTSYEQYF
CDR3nt: TGTGCCAGCAGTCGGGGGACCTCCTACGAGCAGTACTTC

abundance: NA
j_gene: TRBJ1-6
d_gene: NA
v_gene: TRBV15
CDR3aa: CATGTPNSPLHF
CDR3nt: TGTGCCACCGGGACACCAAATTCACCCCTCCACTTT

abundance: once
j_gene: TRBJ1-4
d_gene: NA
v_gene: TRBV4-2
CDR3aa: CASSPRLNRPNEKLFF
CDR3nt: TGTGCCAGCAGCCCCCGTTTGAACAGGCCTAATGAAAAACTGTTTTTT

abundance: NA
j_gene: TRBJ1-5
d_gene: TRBD1
v_gene: TRBV30
CDR3aa: CAWAGGVNQPQHF
CDR3nt: TGTGCCTGGGCAGGGGGAGTTAATCAGCCCCAGCATTTT

abundance: NA
j_gene: TRBJ2-1
d_gene: TRBD1
v_gene: TRBV6-2/TRBV6-3
CDR3aa: CASSYSRGLQFF
CDR3nt: TGTGCCAGCAGTTACTCGAGGGGGCTGCAGTTCTTC

abundance: few
j_gene: TRBJ1-2
d_gene: NA
v_gene: TRBV6-2/TRBV6-3
CDR3aa: CASSAAGAIGYTF
CDR3nt: TGTGCCAGCAGTGCCGCGGGGGCGATTGGCTACACCTTC

abundance: NA
j_gene: TRBJ2-1
d_gene: TRBD1
v_gene: TRBV7-6
CDR3aa: CASSLYHRQGSYNEQFF
CDR3nt: TGTGCCAGCAGCTTATATCATCGACAGGGCTCCTACAATGAGCAGTTCTTC

abundance: NA
j_gene: TRBJ1-2
d_gene: NA
v_gene: TRBV9
CDR3aa: CASSDGFAGSLYGYTF
CDR3nt: TGTGCCAGCAGCGATGGATTTGCAGGGTCGTTGTATGGCTACACCTTC

abundance: NA
j_gene: TRBJ2-1
d_gene: NA
v_gene: TRBV30
CDR3aa: CAWSSQNNEQFF
CDR3nt: TGTGCCTGGAGTTCCCAAAACAATGAGCAGTTCTTC

abundance: NA
j_gene: TRBJ2-3
d_gene: NA
v_gene: TRBV3-1/TRBV3-2
CDR3aa: CASSLKKRAFTDTQYF
CDR3nt: TGTGCCAGCAGCCTTAAAAAGAGAGCGTTCACAGATACGCAGTATTTT

abundance: NA
j_gene: TRBJ2-3
d_gene: NA
v_gene: TRBV18
CDR3aa: CARPPRVNTQYF
CDR3nt: TGTGCCAGGCCACCGAGGGTGAATACGCAGTATTTT

abundance: NA
j_gene: TRBJ2-5
d_gene: NA
v_gene: TRBV4-3
CDR3aa: CASSQDRGAQYF
CDR3nt: TGCGCCAGCAGCCAAGATAGGGGCGCCCAGTACTTC

abundance: NA
j_gene: TRBJ2-1
d_gene: TRBD2
v_gene: TRBV7-3
CDR3aa: CASSFTSAGEQFF
CDR3nt: TGTGCCAGCAGCTTTACTAGCGCGGGTGAGCAGTTCTTC

abundance: NA
j_gene: TRBJ2-5
d_gene: NA
v_gene: TRBV3-1/TRBV3-2
CDR3aa: CASRHVPGRETQYF
CDR3nt: TGTGCCAGCAGGCATGTCCCGGGTCGGGAGACCCAGTACTTC

abundance: once
j_gene: TRBJ2-7
d_gene: TRBD2
v_gene: TRBV6-2/TRBV6-3
CDR3aa: CASSPRGGHEQYF
CDR3nt: TGTGCCAGCAGCCCACGGGGGGGTCACGAGCAGTACTTC

abundance: NA
j_gene: TRBJ1-6
d_gene: NA
v_gene: TRBV7-6
CDR3aa: CASSLLGLGGDLSSPLHF
CDR3nt: TGTGCCAGCAGCTTATTGGGTCTGGGGGGTGACCTCTCTTCACCCCTCCACTTT

abundance: NA
j_gene: TRBJ1-1
d_gene: NA
v_gene: TRBV7-7
CDR3aa: CASSLGSNTEAFF
CDR3nt: TGTGCCAGCAGCTTAGGTTCAAACACTGAAGCTTTCTTT